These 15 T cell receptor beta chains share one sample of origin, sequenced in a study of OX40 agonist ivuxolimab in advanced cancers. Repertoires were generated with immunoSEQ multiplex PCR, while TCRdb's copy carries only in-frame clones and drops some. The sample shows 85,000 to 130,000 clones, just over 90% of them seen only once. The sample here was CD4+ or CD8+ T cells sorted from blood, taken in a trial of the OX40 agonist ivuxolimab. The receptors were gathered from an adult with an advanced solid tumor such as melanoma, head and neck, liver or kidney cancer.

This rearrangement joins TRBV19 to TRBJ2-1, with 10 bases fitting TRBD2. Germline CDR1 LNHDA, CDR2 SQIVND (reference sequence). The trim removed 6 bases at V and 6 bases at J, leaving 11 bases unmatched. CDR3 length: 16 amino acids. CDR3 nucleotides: TGTGCCAGTAGAGGGTCTAGCGGGAGTCGAGGCAATGAGCAGTTCTTC. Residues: CASRGSSGSRGNEQFF.

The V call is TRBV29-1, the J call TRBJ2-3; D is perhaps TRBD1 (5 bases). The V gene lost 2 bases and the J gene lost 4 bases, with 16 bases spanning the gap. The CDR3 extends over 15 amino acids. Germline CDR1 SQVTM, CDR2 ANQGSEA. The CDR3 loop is CSVESGPVSADTQYF. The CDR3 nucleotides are TGCAGCGTTGAATCAGGGCCGGTCTCCGCAGATACGCAGTATTTT.

The CDR3 spells CASSGGNTEAFF. CDR3 nucleotides: TGTGCCAGCTCAGGGGGGAACACTGAAGCTTTCTTT. The rearrangement uses TRBV18 and TRBJ1-1; possibly TRBD1 for D (5 bases). V dropped 5 bases and J dropped 1 base, with 5 bases sitting between them. This CDR3 contains 12 residues. Looked up from germline, CDR1 is KGHSH and CDR2 is LQKENI.

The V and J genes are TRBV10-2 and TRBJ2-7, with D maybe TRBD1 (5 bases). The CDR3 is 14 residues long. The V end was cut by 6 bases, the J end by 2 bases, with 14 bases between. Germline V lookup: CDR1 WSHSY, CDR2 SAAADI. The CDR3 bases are TGCGCCAGCAGACACCAACTGGACACCTACGAGCAGTACTTC. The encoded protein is CASRHQLDTYEQYF.

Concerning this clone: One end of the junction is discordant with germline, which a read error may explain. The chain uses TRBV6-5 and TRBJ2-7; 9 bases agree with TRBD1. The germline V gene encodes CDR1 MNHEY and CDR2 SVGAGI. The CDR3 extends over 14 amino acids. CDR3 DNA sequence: TGTGCCAGCAGTTACAGTCGGACAGGGGCTGGTTCTAGCTTC. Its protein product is CASSYSRTGAGSSF.

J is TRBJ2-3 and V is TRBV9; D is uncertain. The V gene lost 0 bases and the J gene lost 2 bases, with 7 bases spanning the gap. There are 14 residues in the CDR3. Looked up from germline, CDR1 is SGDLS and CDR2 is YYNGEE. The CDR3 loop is CASSVAPLTDTQYF. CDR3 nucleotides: TGTGCCAGCAGCGTAGCTCCCCTCACAGATACGCAGTATTTT.

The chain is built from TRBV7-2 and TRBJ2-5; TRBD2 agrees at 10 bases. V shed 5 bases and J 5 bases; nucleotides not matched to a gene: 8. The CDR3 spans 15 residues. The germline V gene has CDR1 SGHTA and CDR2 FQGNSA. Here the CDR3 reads CASSTVASGSETQYF. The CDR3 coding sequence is TGTGCCAGCAGCACAGTCGCTAGCGGGAGTGAGACCCAGTACTTC. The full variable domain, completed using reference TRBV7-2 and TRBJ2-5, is GAGVSQSPSNKVTEKGKDVELRCDPISGHTALYWYRQSLGQGLEFLIYFQGNSAPDKSGLPSDRFSAERTGGSVSTLTIQRTQQEDSAVYLCASSTVASGSETQYFGPGTRLLVL.

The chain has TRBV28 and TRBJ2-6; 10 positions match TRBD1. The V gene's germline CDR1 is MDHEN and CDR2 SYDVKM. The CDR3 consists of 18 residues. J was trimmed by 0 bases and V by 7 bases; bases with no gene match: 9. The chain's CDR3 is CASTHRGQGFSGANVLTF. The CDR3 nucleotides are TGTGCCAGCACTCACAGGGGACAGGGGTTCTCTGGGGCCAACGTCCTGACTTTC.

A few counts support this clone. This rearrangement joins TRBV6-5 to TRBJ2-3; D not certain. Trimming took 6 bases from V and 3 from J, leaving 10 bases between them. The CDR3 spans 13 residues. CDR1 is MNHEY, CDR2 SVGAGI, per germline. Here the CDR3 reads CASRPRSTDTQYF. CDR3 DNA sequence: TGTGCCAGCAGACCTAGGAGTACAGATACGCAGTATTTT.

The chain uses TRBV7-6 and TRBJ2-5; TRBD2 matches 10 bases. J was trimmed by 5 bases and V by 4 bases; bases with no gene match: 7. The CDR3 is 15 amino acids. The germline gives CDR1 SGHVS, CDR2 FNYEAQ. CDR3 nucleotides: TGTGCCAGCAGCTCGCGAGCGGGAGGGTTGGAGACCCAGTACTTC. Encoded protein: CASSSRAGGLETQYF.

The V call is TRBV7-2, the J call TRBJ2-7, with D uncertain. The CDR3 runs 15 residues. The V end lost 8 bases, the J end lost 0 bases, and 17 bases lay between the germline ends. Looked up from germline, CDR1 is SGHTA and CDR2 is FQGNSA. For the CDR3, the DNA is TGTGCCAGCTCCCGTGGCGACGCCTTCTCCTACGAGCAGTACTTC. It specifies CASSRGDAFSYEQYF. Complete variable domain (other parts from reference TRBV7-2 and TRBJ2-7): GAGVSQSPSNKVTEKGKDVELRCDPISGHTALYWYRQSLGQGLEFLIYFQGNSAPDKSGLPSDRFSAERTGGSVSTLTIQRTQQEDSAVYLCASSRGDAFSYEQYFGPGTRLTVT.

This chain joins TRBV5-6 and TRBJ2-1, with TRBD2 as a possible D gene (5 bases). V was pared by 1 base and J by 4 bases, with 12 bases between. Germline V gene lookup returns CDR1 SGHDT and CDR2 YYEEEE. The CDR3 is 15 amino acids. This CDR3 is CASSLYGMRYNEQFF. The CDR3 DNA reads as TGTGCCAGCAGCTTGTACGGGATGCGGTACAATGAGCAGTTCTTC.

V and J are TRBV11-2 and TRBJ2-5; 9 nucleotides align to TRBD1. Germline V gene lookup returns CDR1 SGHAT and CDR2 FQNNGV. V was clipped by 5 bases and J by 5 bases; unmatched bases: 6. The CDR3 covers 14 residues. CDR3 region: CASSPGQGLETQYF. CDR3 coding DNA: TGTGCCAGCAGCCCGGGACAGGGCCTGGAGACCCAGTACTTC.

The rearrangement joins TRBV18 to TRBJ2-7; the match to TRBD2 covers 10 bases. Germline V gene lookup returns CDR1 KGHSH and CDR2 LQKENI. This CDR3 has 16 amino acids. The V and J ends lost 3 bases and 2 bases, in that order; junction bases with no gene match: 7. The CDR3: CASSPLAGVRTYEQYF. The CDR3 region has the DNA TGTGCCAGCTCACCCCTAGCGGGAGTACGAACCTACGAGCAGTACTTC.

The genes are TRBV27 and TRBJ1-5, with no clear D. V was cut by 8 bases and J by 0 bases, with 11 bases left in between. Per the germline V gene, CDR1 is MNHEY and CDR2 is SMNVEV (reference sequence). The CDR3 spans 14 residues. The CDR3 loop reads CASGNGPSNQPQHF. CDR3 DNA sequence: TGTGCCAGCGGCAATGGCCCTAGCAATCAGCCCCAGCATTTT.